This T cell receptor (beta chain) was identified during a study of blood T cell repertoires in COVID-19 (TCRdb year 2020). Turning to the overall study: Samples from collaborators originated in the United States, Italy and Spain and spanned both the acute and convalescent phases of COVID-19. The material from the prospective study consisted of cDNA or gDNA derived from T cells, B-cell-depleted T cells, or PBMCs. Where available, HLA class I and class II types were obtained from metadata supplied by the sample provider rather than from assay-based typing. The repertoires were released in a freely available public database meant as a resource for research on the immune response to SARS-CoV-2. The dataset comprised deeply sampled blood TCRbeta repertoires from subjects exposed to, actively infected with, or recovered from COVID-19. Sample metadata almost always included a de-identified subject ID, COVID-19 status, age in years and sex. Samples came from the ongoing ImmuneRACE study (first 160 participants) plus 1,254 subjects from 6 global collaborators.

V lost 10 bases and J lost 12 bases; the stretch between them is 25 bases long. CDR1 and CDR2 were assigned from the germline V gene (reference sequence) as LNHDA and SQIVND. Measured from the cysteine to the phenylalanine, the CDR3 is 15 residues long. Only the CDR3 portion is preserved as DNA: 45 bases, with reading frame beginning at the first base. On the study overall, not on this receptor specifically: How much clinical and demographic metadata was included differed by source and by participant, and the metadata was provided uncurated.

As to this clone: Its cognate antigen has yet to be identified. There are no base qualities to consult, and no much larger clone falls within one base.

Each collaborating institution followed its own protocols to collect whole blood in K2EDTA tubes. For TCRbeta analysis, collaborator samples were shipped as frozen whole blood, as isolated PBMCs, or as DNA extracted from either sample type. The immunoSEQ Assay, a bias-controlled multiplex PCR, was used to amplify TCRbeta CDR3 regions from genomic DNA. The published analysis was carried out like this. The number of nucleated cells in each sample was estimated by amplification of reference gene primers within the assay. Sequence reads were collapsed and filtered to measure the absolute abundance of every unique TCRbeta CDR3 rearrangement. For each sample, productive Simpson clonality was calculated by taking the square root of Simpson's diversity index across productive rearrangements. The source is immuneACCESS, and TCRdb retained only in-frame sequences with V and J called. Part of the clones is not carried over; for the studies checked, unresolved V genes explain less than half of this, and the remainder is unexplained. V and J calls and clone size come straight from that table; D and trimming were deduced from the DNA. A total of about 98,000 clones appear in this sample, roughly 82% of them only once. The leading ten clones occupy 4.5% of the sample.

The chain uses TRBV19 and TRBJ1-6; D gene: possibly TRBD1, on 5 matching bases. This TCR was sampled from a human donor in a cohort sampled during active COVID-19. Sequenced input: peripheral blood. CDR3 reads: CATSRDPVRGKPLHF. The nucleotide sequence reads as follows: TGTGCCACCTCGCGGGACCCGGTACGAGGTAAACCCCTCCACTTT. When the CDR3 is completed using the reference TRBV19 and TRBJ1-6 genes on either side, the full variable domain is DGGITQSPKYLFRKEGQNVTLSCEQNLNHDAMYWYRQDPGQGLRLIYYSQIVNDFQKGDIAEGYSVSREKKESFPLTVTSAQKNPTAFYLCATSRDPVRGKPLHFGNGTRLTVT.